This TCR beta chain was profiled in a study of T cell repertoires in cytomegalovirus infection (dated by TCRdb to the late 2010s). Turning to the overall study: Donor HLA type was relevant to the analysis, because carriage of CMV infection together with the matching HLA type was indicated by public TCR beta signatures. The investigation overall reported the following: Carriers of CMV infection plus the relevant HLA type were discriminated by the cumulative frequency of public TCR beta family members in the study cohort and in an independent 352-donor cohort. The ex vivo response was dominated by HLA-C-restricted CMV-specific TCR beta clonotypes, which also provided the single most frequent clonotype in two of eight donors.

The germline V gene provides CDR1 SGHVS and CDR2 FNYEAQ. Spanning cysteine to phenylalanine, the CDR3 consists of 14 amino acids. Solely the CDR3 DNA is kept, with 42 bases framed from the first base. V loses 5 bases, J loses 6 bases, and the germline ends lie 11 bases apart. TCRdb shows the sequencer as Illumina HiSeq 1500. In TCRdb, the public reads were trimmed at Q25 with fastp and aligned with MiXCR, with productive beta chains retained. Records with the same CDR3 protein are collapsed into one entry carrying the most frequent genes and DNA. Within this sample are roughly 100,000 distinct CDR3 sequences, with approximately 17% of them counted one time only. The ten most abundant clones make up approximately 7.9% of the sample. This clonotype was found many times. Its cognate antigen has yet to be identified. No qualities accompany the bases; no much larger clone lies one base away.

This receptor was identified in a human donor in good health (CMV status not recorded). Some clones in this sample may be carry-over from other donors' samples. The sequence joins TRBV7-6 to TRBJ1-6; a tentative D call is TRBD1 (6 bases match). Specimen: PBMCs. The CDR3 here reads CASSLRTANSPLHF. The sequenced DNA is TGTGCCAGCAGCCTACGGACAGCTAATTCACCCCTCCACTTT.